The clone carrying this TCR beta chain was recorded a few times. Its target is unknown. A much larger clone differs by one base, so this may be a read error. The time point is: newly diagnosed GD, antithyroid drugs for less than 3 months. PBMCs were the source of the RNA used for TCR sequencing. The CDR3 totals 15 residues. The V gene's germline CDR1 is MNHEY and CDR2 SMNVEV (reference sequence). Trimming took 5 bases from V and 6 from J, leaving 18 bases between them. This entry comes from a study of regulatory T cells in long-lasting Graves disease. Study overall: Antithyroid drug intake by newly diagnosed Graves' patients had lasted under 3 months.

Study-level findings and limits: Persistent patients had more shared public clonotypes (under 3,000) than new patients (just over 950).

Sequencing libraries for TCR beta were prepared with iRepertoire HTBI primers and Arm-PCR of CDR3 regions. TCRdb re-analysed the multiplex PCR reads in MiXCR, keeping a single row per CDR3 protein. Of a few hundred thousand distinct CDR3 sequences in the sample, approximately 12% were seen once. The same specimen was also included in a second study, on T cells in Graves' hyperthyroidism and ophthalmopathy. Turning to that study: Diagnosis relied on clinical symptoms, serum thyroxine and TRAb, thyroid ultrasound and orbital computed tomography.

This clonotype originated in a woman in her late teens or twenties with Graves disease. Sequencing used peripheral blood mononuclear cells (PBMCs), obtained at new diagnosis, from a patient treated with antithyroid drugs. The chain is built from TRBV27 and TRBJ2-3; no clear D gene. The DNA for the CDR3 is TGTGCCAGCAGTCCGGCCTATCGCTCCGGGGATACGCAGTATTTT. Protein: CASSPAYRSGDTQYF.